The subject of this entry is one T cell receptor beta chain. The antigen is unknown. The method was immunoSEQ multiplex PCR; TCRdb's version includes in-frame clones alone and lacks a portion of them. The table records about 15,000 clones, 65% to 85% of them present only once. The data stem from a study of PD-1 blockade in classical Hodgkin lymphoma. Regarding the study as a whole: Relative to healthy donors, newly diagnosed patients reportedly had lower baseline TCR diversity, which was reported as lower still in relapsed/refractory patients. Whereas CD4+ TCR diversity had risen significantly by C4D1, CD8+ TCR diversity had not. Still unresolved is the cause of the repertoire differences, which may be disease activity or prior therapy.

The patients all showed relapse after autologous stem cell transplantation, while their brentuximab vedotin exposure varied. This CDR3 has 16 residues. V trimming: 4 bases; J trimming: 4 bases; junction bases outside the gene matches: 9. Germline V gene data show CDR1 as SGHDN and CDR2 as FVKESK. This sequence was found in a human donor with classical Hodgkin lymphoma. The chain links TRBV14 to TRBJ1-4; 7 bases are shared with TRBD1. Source: peripheral blood mononuclear cells (PBMCs), taken before the second cycle of nivolumab. The CDR3 nucleotides read TGTGCCAGCAGCCTTCTAACCGGGACAGATAATGAAAAACTGTTTTTT. Translating it yields CASSLLTGTDNEKLFF.